This TCR beta chain was identified in a study of blood T cells in healthy people across ages (dated by TCRdb to the mid-2010s). For context, the study as a whole: In model experiments, roughly one uniquely barcoded TCR beta cDNA molecule per two T cells was captured by template switching. To track age-related changes in TCR beta repertoire diversity, the study relied on deep sequencing normalized with unique cDNA molecular identifiers. The donors were split into four age groups: young (average about 15 years), middle-aged (nearly 40), aged (more than 60) and long-lived (roughly 80). To avoid experimental bias, donors of different ages were distributed randomly across sequencing lanes. For two donors (one aged 18 to 30 and one aged 80 or older), the study analyzed two additional independent replicas of 1 million unique cDNA reads from the same blood draw. What the study reported, not specific to this receptor: Donor CMV infection status was unknown, potentially confounding age-related changes in expanded clonotypes. Estimates of total diversity based on one million sequenced T cells were considered lower bounds and underestimates. Since profiling was done on bulk unsorted PBMCs, naive and antigen-experienced compartments could not be conclusively compared. As age increased, observed TCR beta diversity per million T cells dropped in a roughly linear way, and a significant reduction was already evident by age 40. Observed TCR beta diversity correlated strongly with the percentage of naive T cells measured by flow cytometry. Compared with the aged group, the long-lived group had more naive CD4+ T cells, fewer expanded clones and increased TCR diversity, suggesting age selection.

The approximately 39 donors, aged about 6 to 95 years, were systemically healthy Caucasian individuals from Russia. Around 10 milliliters of peripheral blood were drawn from each donor into EDTA-treated Vacutainer tubes. PBMCs were isolated by Ficoll-Paque density-gradient centrifugation, with at least 7 million obtained per sample. Total RNA, at least 6 micrograms per sample, was extracted from PBMCs with Trizol reagent. For every donor, flow cytometry on a PBMC aliquot measured the percentage of naive CD45RAhigh/CD27high T cells. Library preparation employed 5' RACE. Data came from an Illumina HiSeq 2500. A second PCR of about 6 to 11 cycles was performed with a sample-barcoded 5' primer and a J-beta primer mix. Each TCR beta cDNA molecule received a unique molecular identifier from a template-switch 5' adaptor carrying 12 random nucleotides. Each sample yielded at least 2.5 million CDR3-containing paired-end reads. The Mint cDNA synthesis kit, primed by a TRBC-specific oligonucleotide, was used to synthesize first-strand cDNA from all RNA. After uracil-DNA glycosylase treatment, a first 18-cycle PCR used universal primers M1SS and BC2_uni_R on all cDNA. The authors' analysis ran thus. For normalization, 1 million high-quality reads were randomly selected from each sample, with every read carrying a distinct molecular identifier. Instead of being binned into consensus sequences, reads with shared molecular identifiers were discarded. CDR3 identification, clonotype clustering and error correction used MiTCR with a Q25 quality threshold and the strictest error-elimination algorithm. Lower-bound total TCR beta diversity was estimated with a nonparametric unseen species model using Euler transformation. The public reads were quality trimmed at Q25 with fastp and then assembled into clones with MiXCR by TCRdb, keeping productive beta chains. A single entry per CDR3 protein holds the most common genes and DNA from its merged rows. The V and J calls and clone size come from TCRdb's table, not from the authors' own analysis. A total of 1.5 million to 2 million distinct CDR3 sequences appear in this sample, roughly 30% of them only once. The ten largest account for about 11% of the sample.

Based on the germline V gene (reference sequence), the CDR1 and CDR2 sequences are LNHDA and SQIVND. The CDR3 holds 15 amino acids from the cysteine to the phenylalanine. Here the CDR3 DNA is all that survives: 45 bases in frame from base 1. A remark on this clonotype: This clone's antigen is unknown. Base qualities are not recorded, but no much larger clone differs from it by a single base.

The chain employs TRBV19 and TRBJ2-5, with the D gene call left open. The J call may be faulty, since TRBJ2-7 better matches the DNA end. This clonotype was sampled from a woman in her thirties in good health. Sequencing input: blood. The DNA is as follows: TGTGCCAGCAGTCCCCGCTGGGCGGCGCAGTACGAGCAGTACTTC. It translates as CASSPRWAAQYEQYF.